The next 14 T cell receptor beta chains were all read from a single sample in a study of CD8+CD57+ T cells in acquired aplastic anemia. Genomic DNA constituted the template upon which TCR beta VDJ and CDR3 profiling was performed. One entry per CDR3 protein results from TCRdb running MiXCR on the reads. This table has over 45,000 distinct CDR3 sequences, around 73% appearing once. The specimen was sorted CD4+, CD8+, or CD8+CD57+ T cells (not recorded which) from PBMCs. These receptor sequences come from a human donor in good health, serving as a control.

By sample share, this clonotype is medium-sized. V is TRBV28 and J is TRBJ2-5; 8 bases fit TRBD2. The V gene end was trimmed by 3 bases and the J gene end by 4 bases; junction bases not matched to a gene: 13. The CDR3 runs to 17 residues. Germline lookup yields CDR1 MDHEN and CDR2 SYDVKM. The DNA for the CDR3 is TGTGCCAGCAGTTTGGGACTCTCGCGGGGGGCCGGAGAGACCCAGTACTTC. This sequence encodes CASSLGLSRGAGETQYF.

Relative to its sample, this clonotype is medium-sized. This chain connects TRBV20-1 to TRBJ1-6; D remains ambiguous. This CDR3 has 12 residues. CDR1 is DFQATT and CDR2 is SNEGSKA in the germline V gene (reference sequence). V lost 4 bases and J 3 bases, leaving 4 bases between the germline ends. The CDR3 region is CSATVYNSPLHF. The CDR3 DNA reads TGCAGTGCTACTGTCTATAATTCACCCCTCCACTTT.

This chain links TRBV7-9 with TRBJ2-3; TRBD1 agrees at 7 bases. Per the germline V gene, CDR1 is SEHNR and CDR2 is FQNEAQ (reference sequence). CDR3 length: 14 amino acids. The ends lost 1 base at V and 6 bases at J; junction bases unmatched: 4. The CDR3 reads CASSLGQGEDTQYF. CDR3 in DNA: TGTGCCAGCAGCTTAGGGCAGGGGGAGGATACGCAGTATTTT.

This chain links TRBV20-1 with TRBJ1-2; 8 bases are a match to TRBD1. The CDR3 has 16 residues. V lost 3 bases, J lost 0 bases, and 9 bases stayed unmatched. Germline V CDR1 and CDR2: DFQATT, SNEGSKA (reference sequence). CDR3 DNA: TGCAGTGCTAGTTTTCCCGGGACAGGCACTAACTATGGCTACACCTTC. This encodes CSASFPGTGTNYGYTF.

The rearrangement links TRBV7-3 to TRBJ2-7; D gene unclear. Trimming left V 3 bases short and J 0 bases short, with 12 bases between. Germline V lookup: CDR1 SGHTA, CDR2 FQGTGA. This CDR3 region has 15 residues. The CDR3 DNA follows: TGTGCCAGCAGCTTGACTCCCCTTGGCTCCTACGAGCAGTACTTC. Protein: CASSLTPLGSYEQYF.

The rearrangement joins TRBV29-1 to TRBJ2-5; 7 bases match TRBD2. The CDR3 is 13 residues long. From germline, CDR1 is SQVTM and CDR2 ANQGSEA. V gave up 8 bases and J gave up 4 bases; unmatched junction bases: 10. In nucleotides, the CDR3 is TGCAGCAGCGGGACTACCGGGGGAGAGACCCAGTACTTC. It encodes CSSGTTGGETQYF. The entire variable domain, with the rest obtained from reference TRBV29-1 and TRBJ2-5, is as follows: SAVISQKPSRDICQRGTSLTIQCQVDSQVTMMFWYRQQPGQSLTLIATANQGSEATYESGFVIDKFPISRPNLTFSTLTVSNMSPEDSSIYLCSSGTTGGETQYFGPGTRLLVL.

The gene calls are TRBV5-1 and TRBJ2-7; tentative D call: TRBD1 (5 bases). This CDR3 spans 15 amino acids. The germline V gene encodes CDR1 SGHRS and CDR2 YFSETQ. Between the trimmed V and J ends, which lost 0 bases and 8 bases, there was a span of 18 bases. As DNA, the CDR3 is TGCGCCAGCAGCTTGGAACCGGTGACAGTGGAACAGCAGTACTTC. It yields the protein CASSLEPVTVEQQYF. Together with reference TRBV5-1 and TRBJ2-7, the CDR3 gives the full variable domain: KAGVTQTPRYLIKTRGQQVTLSCSPISGHRSVSWYQQTPGQGLQFLFEYFSETQRNKGNFPGRFSGRQFSNSRSEMNVSTLELGDSALYLCASSLEPVTVEQQYFGPGTRLTVT.

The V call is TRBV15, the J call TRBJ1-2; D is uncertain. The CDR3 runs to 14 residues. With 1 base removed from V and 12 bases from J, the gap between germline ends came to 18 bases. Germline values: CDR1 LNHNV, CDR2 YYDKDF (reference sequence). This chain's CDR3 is CATSRAGILSGNTF. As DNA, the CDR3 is TGTGCCACCAGCAGAGCGGGAATTTTGTCTGGAAACACCTTC.

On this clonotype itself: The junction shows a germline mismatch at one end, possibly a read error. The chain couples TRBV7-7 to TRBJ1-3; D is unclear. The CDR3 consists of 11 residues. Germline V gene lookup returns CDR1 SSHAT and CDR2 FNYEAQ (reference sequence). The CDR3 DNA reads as TGTGCTAGCAGCCTCCGAAACACCATATATTTT. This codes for CASSLRNTIYF.

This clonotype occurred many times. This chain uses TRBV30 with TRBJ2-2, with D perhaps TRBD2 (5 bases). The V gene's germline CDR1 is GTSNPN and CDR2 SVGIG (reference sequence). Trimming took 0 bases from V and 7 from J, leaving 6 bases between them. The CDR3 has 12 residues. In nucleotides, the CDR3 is TGTGCCTGGAGTGTAGAGGGCGGGGAGCTGTTTTTT. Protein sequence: CAWSVEGGELFF.

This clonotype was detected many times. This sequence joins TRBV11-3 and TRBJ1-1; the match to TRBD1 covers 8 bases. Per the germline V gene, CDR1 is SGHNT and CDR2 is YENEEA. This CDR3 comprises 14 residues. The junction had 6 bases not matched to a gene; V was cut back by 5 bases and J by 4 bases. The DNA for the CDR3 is TGTGCCAGCAGCCAGGACAGGGCGGGCACTGAAGCTTTCTTT. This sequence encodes CASSQDRAGTEAFF.

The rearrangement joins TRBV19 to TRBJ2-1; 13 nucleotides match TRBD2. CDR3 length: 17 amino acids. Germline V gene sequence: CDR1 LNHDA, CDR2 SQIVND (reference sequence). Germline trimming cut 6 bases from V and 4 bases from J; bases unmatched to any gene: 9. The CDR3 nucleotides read TGTGCCAGTAGCCCGGGACTAGCGGGGCCATTTTACAATGAGCAGTTCTTC. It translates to CASSPGLAGPFYNEQFF.

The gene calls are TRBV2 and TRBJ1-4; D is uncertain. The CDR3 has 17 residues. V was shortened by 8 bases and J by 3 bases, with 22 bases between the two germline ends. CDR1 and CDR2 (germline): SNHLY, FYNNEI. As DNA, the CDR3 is TGTGCCAGCTCACCAAAGGGCTGGTTCTCGGCTAATGAAAAACTGTTTTTT. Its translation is CASSPKGWFSANEKLFF.

Here the CDR3 DNA reads TGCGCCAGCAGCCAGCTATGGGGTTTAGGGGACGAGCAGTACTTC. It codes for CASSQLWGLGDEQYF. V usage is TRBV4-1 and J usage is TRBJ2-7, with D perhaps matching TRBD1 (5 bases). Germline V gene data show CDR1 as MGHRA and CDR2 as YSYEKL. The length of the CDR3 is 15 residues. Trimming took off 3 bases at V and 5 bases at J, with 17 bases between the two ends.